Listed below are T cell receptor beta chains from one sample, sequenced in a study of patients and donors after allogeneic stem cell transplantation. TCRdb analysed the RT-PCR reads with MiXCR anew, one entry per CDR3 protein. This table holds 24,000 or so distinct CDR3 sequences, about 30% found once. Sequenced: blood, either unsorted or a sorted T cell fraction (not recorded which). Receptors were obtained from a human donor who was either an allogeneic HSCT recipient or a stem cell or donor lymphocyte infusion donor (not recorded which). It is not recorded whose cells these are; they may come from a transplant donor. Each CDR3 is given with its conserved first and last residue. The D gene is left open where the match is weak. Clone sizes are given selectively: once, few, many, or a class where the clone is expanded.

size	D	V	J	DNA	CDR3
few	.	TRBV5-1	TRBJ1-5	TGCGCCAGCAGCTTGGGATATATAGGGCATCAGCCCCAGCATTTT	CASSLGYIGHQPQHF
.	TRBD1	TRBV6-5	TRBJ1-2	TGTGCCAGCAGTTACTCGACAGGGCATGGCTACACCTTC	CASSYSTGHGYTF
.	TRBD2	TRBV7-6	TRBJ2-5	TGTGCCAGCAGCTTATTCGGGGGGTCCCTGGGCGAGGAGACCCAGTACTTC	CASSLFGGSLGEETQYF
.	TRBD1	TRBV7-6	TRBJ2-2	TGTGCCAGCAGCTTAGTTGGGCAGGGGGTGAACACCGGGGAGCTGTTTTTT	CASSLVGQGVNTGELFF
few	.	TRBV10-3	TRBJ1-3	TGTGCCATCAGTGGGAGGGACACGAGCTCTGGAAACACCATATATTTT	CAISGRDTSSGNTIYF
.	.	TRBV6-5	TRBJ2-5	TGTGCCAGCTCCCTAGGGAAGACCCAGTACTTC	CASSLGKTQYF
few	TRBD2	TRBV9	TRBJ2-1	TGTGCCAGCAGCCTGCGACTAGCGGGGTACTTATACAATGAGCAGTTCTTC	CASSLRLAGYLYNEQFF
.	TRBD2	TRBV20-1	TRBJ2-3	TGCAGCGGACCGGGACTAGCGATAGATACGCAGTATTTT	CSGPGLAIDTQYF
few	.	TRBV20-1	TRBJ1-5	TGCAGTGCTAGCCGTGGGACATTCGGGCCCCAGCATTTT	CSASRGTFGPQHF
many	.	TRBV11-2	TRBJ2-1	TGTGCCAGCAGCATATCGGGACTTCGCGATGAGCAGTTCTTC	CASSISGLRDEQFF
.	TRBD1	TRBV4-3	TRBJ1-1	TGCGCCAGCAGCCAAGGCAGGGGGGTCTACACTGAAGCTTTCTTT	CASSQGRGVYTEAFF
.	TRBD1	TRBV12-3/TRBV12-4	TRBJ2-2	TGTGCCAGCAGGCCTAACAGGGGCCGACGCACCGGGGAGCTGTTTTTT	CASRPNRGRRTGELFF
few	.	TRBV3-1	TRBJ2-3	TGTGCCAGCAGCCAAGTGGGGACTCTGTCTGTTCATACGCAGTATTTT	CASSQVGTLSVHTQYF
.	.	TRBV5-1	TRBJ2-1	TGCGCCAGCAGCTTGGCCATCCGGGTCGAGCAGTTCTTC	CASSLAIRVEQFF
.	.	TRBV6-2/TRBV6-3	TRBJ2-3	TGTGCCAGCAGTTTCTACAGGTGGGGTGGCACAGATACGCAGTATTTT	CASSFYRWGGTDTQYF
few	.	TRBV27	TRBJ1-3	TGTGCCAGCGCCGAGGATAGGACAAACACCATATATTTT	CASAEDRTNTIYF
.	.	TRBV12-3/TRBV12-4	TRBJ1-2	TGTGCCAGCAGTCTGACTGCGCTAGGGGGCTACACCTTC	CASSLTALGGYTF
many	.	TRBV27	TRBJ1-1	TGTGCCAGCAGTTTGAGGGCCATGAACACTGAAGCTTTCTTT	CASSLRAMNTEAFF
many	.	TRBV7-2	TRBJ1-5	TGTGCCAGCAGCTTCGACAGCTTCAATCAGCCCCAGCATTTT	CASSFDSFNQPQHF
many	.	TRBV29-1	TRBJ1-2	TGCAGCGTAACTGGTACAGGGACCAACTATGGCTACACCTTC	CSVTGTGTNYGYTF
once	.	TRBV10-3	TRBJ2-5	TGTGCCATCAGCAGGGGAGGAGAGACCCAGTACTTC	CAISRGGETQYF
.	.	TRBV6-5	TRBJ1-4	TGTGCCAGCAGTTACAAGGCAGGAGGGAATGAAAAACTGTTTTTT	CASSYKAGGNEKLFF
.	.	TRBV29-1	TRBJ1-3	TGCAGCGTTGAAAGGGGTGACACCATATATTTT	CSVERGDTIYF
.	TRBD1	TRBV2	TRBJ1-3	TGTGCCAGCAGCTCTCAGACAGGGGTAAAAGGAAACACCATATATTTT	CASSSQTGVKGNTIYF
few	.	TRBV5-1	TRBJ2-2	TGCGCCAGCAGCCCTCGGGGGCAGGGGATCACCGGGGAGCTGTTTTTT	CASSPRGQGITGELFF
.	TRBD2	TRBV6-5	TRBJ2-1	TGTGCCAGCAGTTCAAAGGGACTAGCGGGGGACCCCAATGAGCAGTTCTTC	CASSSKGLAGDPNEQFF
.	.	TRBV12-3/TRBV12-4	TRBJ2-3	TGTGCCAGCAGTAACGGGGCTACAGATACGCAGTATTTT	CASSNGATDTQYF